This TCR beta chain stems from a study of T-cell reconstitution after alpha-beta-depleted transplantation in children. CDR3 length: 14 amino acids. V was clipped by 5 bases and J by 3 bases, with 13 bases between them. Unique molecular identifiers were used to barcode this TCRbeta library. MiXCR, applied by TCRdb to the PCR reads, yields one record per CDR3 protein. The table records approximately 490,000 distinct CDR3 sequences, 10% of them present only once. General study results and limits: T-cell counts and diversity at one year post-transplant came mainly from newly produced T cells. TCRbeta diversity was high at day 60 in some patients (a result of surviving recipient T cells and thymic progenitors). The origin of alpha-beta T cells about two months after transplant was reportedly several hundred expanded graft clones.

This clonotype was counted many times. Its matching antigen is unknown. The source material was PBMCs, sampled before TCRalphabeta/CD19-depleted stem cell transplant. This chain joins TRBV12-3 or TRBV12-4 and TRBJ2-5; D might be TRBD2 (5 bases). The receptor comes from a child aged 2 to 10 with inherited bone marrow failure, due to receive a stem cell transplant. CDR3 in DNA: TGTGCCAGCAGTCCCGGCGGGCGGGAAGAGACCCAGTACTTC. Its protein is CASSPGGREETQYF.